This T cell receptor beta chain stems from a study of blood T cell repertoires in COVID-19 (dated by TCRdb to between 2020 and 2021). Turning to the overall study: The collaborator samples originated in the United States, Italy and Spain and spanned the acute and convalescent phases of COVID-19. HLA class I and class II types, where available, came from metadata supplied by the sample provider rather than from assay-based typing. Sample metadata almost always included a de-identified subject ID, COVID-19 status, age in years and sex. The samples were drawn from two sources: the first 160 participants of the ongoing ImmuneRACE study, and approximately 1,300 subjects contributed by 6 global collaborators. The repertoires were released in a freely available public database meant as a resource for research on the immune response to SARS-CoV-2. The dataset comprised deeply sampled blood TCRbeta repertoires from subjects exposed to, actively infected with, or recovered from COVID-19. The prospective study material was composed of cDNA or gDNA derived from T cells, B-cell-depleted T cells, or PBMCs.

TCRbeta CDR3 regions were amplified from genomic DNA by means of the immunoSEQ Assay, a bias-controlled multiplex PCR. Per the authors' processing: Within the assay, amplification of reference gene primers was used to estimate how many nucleated cells each sample contained. To quantify the absolute abundance of each unique TCRbeta CDR3 rearrangement, sequence reads were collapsed and filtered. Productive Simpson clonality was computed per sample as the square root of Simpson's diversity index over productive rearrangements. TCRdb carries this immuneACCESS record with in-frame sequences only. Its versions omit some clonotypes, under half of them owing to an unresolved V gene in the studies checked, with the rest unexplained. The V and J calls and clone size are taken from that table; D and trimming were inferred from the DNA. Within this sample are about 30,000 clones, with around 84% of them counted one time only. Of the sample, about 14% is held by the ten largest clones.

A note on this clone: Its antigen remains unidentified. No much larger clone is present one base from it, and per-base qualities are unavailable.

Summary of the overall study and its limitations: The amount of clinical and demographic metadata varied by source and participant and was provided uncurated.

The junction shows trimming of 5 bases on V and 4 bases on J, and the gene matches do not reach 3 bases of it. The CDR3 contains 13 residues, cysteine and phenylalanine counted. Only CDR3 DNA remains: 39 bases, in frame from the first base. Taken from the germline V gene (reference sequence), the CDR1 and CDR2 loops are SEHNR and FQNEAQ. Collaborating institutions collected whole blood in K2EDTA tubes following their own protocols. For TCRbeta analysis, collaborators shipped samples in one of three forms: frozen whole blood, isolated PBMCs, or DNA extracted from either of those sample types. The origin of this receptor is a human donor in a cohort sampled during active COVID-19. The sample was peripheral blood. The chain links TRBV7-9 with TRBJ1-2; 8 bases in between match TRBD1. Here the CDR3 is given as CASSPDRVYGYTF. The sequenced DNA: TGTGCCAGCAGCCCGGACAGGGTCTATGGCTACACCTTC.